The source of this T cell receptor (beta chain) is a study of blood T cell repertoires in COVID-19. Study information: Acute-phase and convalescent COVID-19 samples originated in the United States, Italy and Spain.

Only in-frame clones appear in the TCRdb table, and some are missing; sequencing was by immunoSEQ multiplex PCR. Among around 270,000 clones listed, 75% to 90% were seen once. The specimen sequenced was peripheral blood. The sequence was obtained from a man in his forties with acute or convalescent COVID-19.

This chain's CDR3 is CASSSHRFSSYNSPLHF. As DNA, the CDR3 is TGTGCCAGCAGCTCCCACAGGTTTAGCTCCTATAATTCACCCCTCCACTTT. The V call is TRBV7-6, the J call TRBJ1-6; D possibly corresponds to TRBD1 (5 bases). Germline values: CDR1 SGHVS, CDR2 FNYEAQ. With 4 bases removed from V and 0 bases from J, the gap between germline ends came to 13 bases. The CDR3 sequence is 17 residues long. Complete variable domain (other parts from reference TRBV7-6 and TRBJ1-6): GAGVSQSPRYKVTKRGQDVALRCDPISGHVSLYWYRQALGQGPEFLTYFNYEAQQDKSGLPNDRFSAERPEGSISTLTIQRTEQRDSAMYRCASSSHRFSSYNSPLHFGNGTRLTVT.